A selection of T cell receptor beta chains follows, all from one sample in a study of blood T cell repertoires in COVID-19. Measured with immunoSEQ multiplex PCR; TCRdb has only the in-frame clones, and not every one. The data show 100,000 to 120,000 clones, more than 75% seen once. Source material: peripheral blood. Receptor source: a middle-aged woman with acute or convalescent COVID-19. The CDR3 runs from the conserved cysteine through the conserved F or W.

V	J	CDR3
TRBV5-4	TRBJ2-2	CASSLYTGELFF
TRBV2	TRBJ2-6	CASSELTGSGANVLTF
TRBV5-6	TRBJ1-5	CASPSGRGPNSNQPQHF
TRBV11-2	TRBJ2-1	CASSLVGGFSYNEQFF
TRBV4-3	TRBJ1-1	CASSHDGGAGTEAFF
TRBV7-2	TRBJ1-2	CASSLAPRNRAWGYTF
TRBV3-1/TRBV3-2	TRBJ1-5	CASSQGELGAGNQPQHF
TRBV6-6	TRBJ2-1	CASSYSRQYEQFF
TRBV7-2	TRBJ2-7	CASSPSGGSSYEQYF
TRBV12-3/TRBV12-4	TRBJ2-1	CASSYTYEQFF
TRBV21-1	TRBJ1-3	CASSTPGQGAGGNTIYF
TRBV10-1	TRBJ1-1	CASSDSGTTFNTEAFF
TRBV9	TRBJ2-1	CASSLRTGTGNEQFF
TRBV2	TRBJ2-7	CASSVTYEQYF